One and the same sample provided the 27 T cell receptor beta chains below, sequenced in a study of CD8+CD57+ T cells in acquired aplastic anemia. The sequenced patients had an expansion of CD8+CD57+ cells seen by flow cytometry. TCR beta VDJ and CDR3 profiling used genomic DNA as template. TCRdb used MiXCR to reprocess the reads, holding one entry per CDR3 protein. The table has tens of thousands of distinct CDR3 sequences, 63% seen once. The material sequenced was sorted CD4+, CD8+, or CD8+CD57+ T cells (not recorded which) from PBMCs. These receptors all come from a human donor with aplastic anemia.

The chain combines TRBV20-1 with TRBJ2-3; TRBD2 aligns across 10 bases. The CDR3 contains 17 residues. Germline loops: CDR1 DFQATT, CDR2 SNEGSKA (reference sequence). V was clipped by 0 bases and J by 4 bases; unmatched bases: 10. The CDR3 bases are TGCAGTGCTAGAGATCAGGGTAGCGGGAGGTTCGCAGATACGCAGTATTTT. Translation: CSARDQGSGRFADTQYF.

As concerns this clonotype: Its ends do not fully match the called genes, so a read error is possible. This chain joins TRBV10-3 and TRBJ1-2, with 11 nucleotides matching TRBD1. This CDR3 is built from 14 residues. Germline CDR1 is ENHRY and CDR2 is SYGVKD. CDR3 sequence reads: CAISEGQGANGYAF. CDR3 DNA: TGTGCCATCAGTGAGGGACAGGGGGCGAATGGCTACGCCTTC.

There are many counts of this clonotype. This chain links TRBV9 with TRBJ2-2; a weak D match, TRBD1 (6 bases). The CDR3 length is 15 residues. CDR1 and CDR2 (germline): SGDLS, YYNGEE. V lost 2 bases and J 3 bases, leaving 11 bases between the germline ends. This CDR3 reads CASSVRTVDTGELFF. Here the CDR3 DNA reads TGTGCCAGCAGCGTCCGGACAGTGGACACCGGGGAGCTGTTTTTT.

The chain combines TRBV19 with TRBJ2-5; D is perhaps TRBD2 (6 bases). V shed 1 base and J shed 5 bases, with 14 bases lying between them. This CDR3 region has 15 residues. The germline V gene has CDR1 LNHDA and CDR2 SQIVND (reference sequence). CDR3 coding DNA: TGTGCCAGTAGTATAGGTGGAGGGCTGGGCGAGACCCAGTACTTC. As protein: CASSIGGGLGETQYF.

This clonotype showed up many times. The chain combines TRBV28 with TRBJ2-6; D might be TRBD1 or TRBD2, each matching 5 bases. The CDR3 contains 19 residues. CDR1 and CDR2 (germline): MDHEN, SYDVKM. Trimming removed 1 base at V and 4 bases at J, with 20 bases between. The CDR3 DNA sequence: TGTGCCAGCAGTTTATATACAAGCGAGGGGTGGAACGGGGCCAACGTCCTGACTTTC. Its translation is CASSLYTSEGWNGANVLTF. Full variable domain (rest looked up from reference TRBV28 and TRBJ2-6): DVKVTQSSRYLVKRTGEKVFLECVQDMDHENMFWYRQDPGLGLRLIYFSYDVKMKEKGDIPEGYSVSREKKERFSLILESASTNQTSMYLCASSLYTSEGWNGANVLTFGAGSRLTVL.

This chain joins TRBV2 and TRBJ1-5; D gene unclear. Germline values: CDR1 SNHLY, CDR2 FYNNEI. V gave up 3 bases and J gave up 3 bases, with 6 bases separating them. CDR3 size: 13 residues. CDR3 amino acids: CASSDSVNQPQHF. The CDR3 DNA follows: TGTGCCAGCAGTGACAGCGTCAATCAGCCCCAGCATTTT.

The chain links TRBV7-9 to TRBJ2-7; 9 nucleotides match TRBD1. The CDR3 has 13 amino acids. Germline values: CDR1 SEHNR, CDR2 FQNEAQ (reference sequence). Trimming cost V 4 bases and J 4 bases; bases outside gene matches: 2. The chain's CDR3 is CASSSGTGYEQYF. In DNA form, the CDR3 reads TGTGCCAGCAGCTCCGGGACAGGGTACGAGCAGTACTTC.

The chain combines TRBV5-6 with TRBJ2-7, with a weak D call TRBD1 (6 bases). The V end was cut by 0 bases, the J end by 6 bases, with 7 bases between. From germline, CDR1 is SGHDT and CDR2 YYEEEE. This CDR3 is 12 amino acids long. In nucleotides, the CDR3 is TGTGCCAGCAGCTTGGACAGGGTCGAGCAGTACTTC. Its protein is CASSLDRVEQYF.

With respect to this clonotype: A read error may produce the germline difference seen at one junction end. This chain joins TRBV10-1 and TRBJ1-1; D is perhaps TRBD1 (6 bases). CDR1 WNHNN and CDR2 SYGVQD come from the germline V gene (reference sequence). This CDR3 comprises 13 residues. CDR3 sequence reads: CASSDTGHTEAFF. In DNA form, the CDR3 reads TGTGCCAGCAGCGATACAGGGCACACTGAAGCTTTCTTT.

The chain has TRBV7-9 and TRBJ2-7, with D perhaps matching TRBD1 (6 bases). The germline gives CDR1 SEHNR, CDR2 FQNEAQ (reference sequence). V was clipped by 3 bases and J by 5 bases, with 14 bases between them. This CDR3 is built from 14 residues. Here the CDR3 DNA reads TGTGCCAGCAGCTTGGGCAGGGGTCCTAACGAGCAGTACTTC. Translation: CASSLGRGPNEQYF.

This clonotype was picked up a small number of times. The junction does not match germline at one end; this may be a read error. The CDR3 DNA reads as TGTGCCATCAGCTCTCCAGACAGGGAAAGGCGCAATTTC. This sequence encodes CAISSPDRERRNF. The J gene is TRBJ2-1, the V gene TRBV10-3, with 7 nucleotides matching TRBD1. Germline-derived CDR1 and CDR2 are ENHRY and SYGVKD. The CDR3 contains 13 residues.

V usage is TRBV15 and J usage is TRBJ2-3; D is unresolved. Trimming stripped 1 base from V and 2 bases from J, with 4 bases between. This CDR3 is 13 amino acids long. Germline-derived CDR1 and CDR2 are LNHNV and YYDKDF (reference sequence). Written as DNA, the CDR3 is TGTGCCACCAGCAGAGCGACCACAGATACGCAGTATTTT. Its protein is CATSRATTDTQYF.

The chain joins TRBV29-1 to TRBJ1-1, with no clear D. The CDR3 loop spans 15 amino acids. V lost 2 bases, J lost 3 bases, and 16 bases lay in between. Per germline, CDR1 SQVTM and CDR2 ANQGSEA. CDR3 region: CSVETGIRRYTEAFF. The CDR3 coding sequence is TGCAGCGTTGAAACGGGTATCAGAAGGTACACTGAAGCTTTCTTT.

The rearrangement uses TRBV7-2 and TRBJ2-1; no definite D call. V lost 5 bases to trimming and J lost 7 bases, with 15 bases between them. Germline V lookup: CDR1 SGHTA, CDR2 FQGNSA. This CDR3 region has 14 residues. The CDR3 DNA sequence: TGTGCCAGCAGCCTAACGAGTCGCACAAATGAGCAGTTCTTC. Translating it yields CASSLTSRTNEQFF.

The rearrangement uses TRBV7-6 and TRBJ2-7; D possibly uses TRBD1 or TRBD2 (7 bases each). In germline, CDR1 is SGHVS, CDR2 FNYEAQ. CDR3 length equals 18 residues. The ends were cut back, 1 base at V and 4 bases at J, with 23 bases in the middle. The CDR3 here is CASSLEVSGTALGYEQYF. CDR3 coding DNA: TGTGCCAGCAGCTTAGAAGTCAGCGGGACAGCCCTCGGTTACGAGCAGTACTTC.

This sequence joins TRBV7-9 and TRBJ2-7; 7 bases fit TRBD2. The CDR3 runs to 14 residues. Unmatched junction bases numbered 5, after V lost 3 bases and J lost 3 bases. CDR1 is SEHNR and CDR2 is FQNEAQ in the germline V gene (reference sequence). CDR3 bases: TGTGCCAGCAGCTTGGTTGGGGGGGGCTACGAGCAGTACTTC. Its translation: CASSLVGGGYEQYF.

The chain couples TRBV19 to TRBJ1-5; the D gene is possibly TRBD1 (6 bases). Germline V gives CDR1 LNHDA, CDR2 SQIVND (reference sequence). V was pared by 0 bases and J by 1 base, with 7 bases between. CDR3 length: 15 amino acids. The CDR3 protein is CASSIETGSNQPQHF. The CDR3 DNA sequence: TGTGCCAGTAGTATAGAAACAGGGAGCAATCAGCCCCAGCATTTT.

With regard to this clonotype: This may arise from a read error, as a much more abundant clone is one base away. The chain has TRBV28 and TRBJ1-2; TRBD1 matches at 7 bases. CDR1 MDHEN and CDR2 SYDVKM come from the germline V gene. After removal of 6 bases from V and 10 bases from J, the junction contained 11 bases not matched to a gene. The CDR3 is 13 amino acids. CDR3 nucleotide sequence: TGTGCCAGCAGACAAGACAGGGCGGGAGACTACACCTTC. This codes for CASRQDRAGDYTF.

The table lists this clonotype with many counts. The CDR3, as DNA: TGCGCCAGCAGTGACGGGGGGAAATACGAGCAGTACTTC. It translates to CASSDGGKYEQYF. The chain joins TRBV10-2 to TRBJ2-7, with TRBD2 matching 7 bases. Germline CDR1 reads WSHSY; CDR2 reads SAAADI. The V gene end was trimmed by 3 bases and the J gene end by 4 bases; junction bases not matched to a gene: 3. This CDR3 comprises 13 residues.

Many counts were recorded for this clonotype. The rearrangement links TRBV7-6 to TRBJ1-6; 7 bases agree with TRBD1. Trimming cost V 1 base and J 7 bases; bases outside gene matches: 4. The germline gives CDR1 SGHVS, CDR2 FNYEAQ. The CDR3 spans 15 residues. The CDR3 DNA reads as TGTGCCAGCAGCTTAGACGAACAGGGGAATTCACCCCTCCACTTT. Its protein product is CASSLDEQGNSPLHF.

A note on this clonotype: This may come from a read error, since a much larger clone is one base off. This chain links TRBV6-5 with TRBJ2-1; 9 nucleotides match TRBD2. Per germline, CDR1 MNHEY and CDR2 SVGAGI. The CDR3 covers 15 residues. J was trimmed by 9 bases and V by 0 bases; bases with no gene match: 6. CDR3 amino acids: CASSYSGGGAAEQFF. CDR3 coding DNA: TGTGCCAGCAGTTACTCCGGCGGGGGGGCGGCTGAGCAGTTCTTC.

This clonotype turned up a few times. The chain joins TRBV20-1 to TRBJ1-6, with TRBD1 matching over 7 bases. The germline CDR1 and CDR2 sequences are DFQATT and SNEGSKA (reference sequence). Unmatched junction bases numbered 8, after V lost 1 base and J lost 5 bases. The CDR3 runs 16 residues. CDR3 in amino acids: CSARVSGTADNSPLHF. The CDR3 bases are TGCAGTGCTAGAGTATCCGGGACAGCCGATAATTCACCCCTCCACTTT.

The chain employs TRBV2 and TRBJ1-1; 7 bases fit TRBD1. CDR1 and CDR2 (germline): SNHLY, FYNNEI. Losses at the gene ends were 7 bases for V and 5 bases for J; bases not matched to a gene: 16. This CDR3 has 16 residues. The CDR3 nucleotides read TGTGCCAGCACCTTAAATCGAGAGGGGGCGCAGACTGAAGCTTTCTTT. Residues: CASTLNREGAQTEAFF.

This clonotype was detected many times. The chain couples TRBV6-4 to TRBJ2-2, with unresolved D. This CDR3 has 16 residues. The ends were cut back, 0 bases at V and 0 bases at J, with 8 bases in the middle. CDR1 MRHNA and CDR2 SNTAGT come from the germline V gene. The CDR3 DNA reads TGTGCCAGCAGTGACTCCCGGTCGTCGAACACCGGGGAGCTGTTTTTT. It specifies CASSDSRSSNTGELFF.

This clonotype was counted only a few times. The rearrangement uses TRBV7-9 and TRBJ1-2; 7 nucleotides align to TRBD1. V was pared by 5 bases and J by 4 bases, with 4 bases of the junction left unmatched. Per germline, CDR1 SEHNR and CDR2 FQNEAQ (reference sequence). The CDR3 is 13 amino acids. The CDR3 DNA reads as TGTGCCAGCAGCAAGACAGGGAGCTATGGCTACACCTTC. This translates into CASSKTGSYGYTF.

This sequence joins TRBV7-9 and TRBJ2-5; the D gene could be TRBD1 or TRBD2 (6 bases each). The length of the CDR3 is 16 residues. V gave up 7 bases and J gave up 1 base, with 19 bases separating them. CDR1 and CDR2 (germline): SEHNR, FQNEAQ (reference sequence). In DNA form, the CDR3 reads TGTGCCAGCATTAAGGGGGGAACAGGTTCCCAAGAGACCCAGTACTTC. Residues: CASIKGGTGSQETQYF.

This chain links TRBV12-3 or TRBV12-4 with TRBJ1-6; tentatively, D is TRBD1 (6 bases). V was clipped by 5 bases and J by 9 bases, with 20 bases between them. This CDR3 is 16 amino acids long. DNA of the CDR3: TGTGCCAGCAGTATTCGAGGACAGACCTCAGGTTCACCCCTCCACTTT. Translation: CASSIRGQTSGSPLHF.